This TCR beta chain appears in the sequencing data of a study of Ad26.COV2.S vaccination and SARS-CoV-2 variants. The CDR3 covers 17 residues. The germline gives CDR1 SGHRS, CDR2 YFSETQ. V lost 0 bases to trimming and J lost 0 bases, with 15 bases between them. Treatment of the sample: about 20 received Ad26.COV2.S at low or high dose, single or two shots; roughly 5 received placebo; per-sample allocation not given. Material that was analyzed had been drawn on day 63 after the first vaccine or placebo injection. Libraries were prepared by immunoSEQ multiplex PCR; TCRdb keeps only in-frame clonotypes and omits some of them. The data show around 300,000 clones, with less than 90% seen just once and about 10% held by the top ten.

Specimen: peripheral blood, collected in a trial of Ad26.COV2.S vaccine versus placebo. This chain uses TRBV5-1 with TRBJ1-1; D remains unclear. This receptor was identified in a person aged 18-65 years who received the Ad26.COV2.S COVID-19 vaccine or a placebo. Here the CDR3 reads CASSLGQNLGMNTEAFF. In DNA form, the CDR3 reads TGCGCCAGCAGCTTGGGGCAGAACCTTGGAATGAACACTGAAGCTTTCTTT.